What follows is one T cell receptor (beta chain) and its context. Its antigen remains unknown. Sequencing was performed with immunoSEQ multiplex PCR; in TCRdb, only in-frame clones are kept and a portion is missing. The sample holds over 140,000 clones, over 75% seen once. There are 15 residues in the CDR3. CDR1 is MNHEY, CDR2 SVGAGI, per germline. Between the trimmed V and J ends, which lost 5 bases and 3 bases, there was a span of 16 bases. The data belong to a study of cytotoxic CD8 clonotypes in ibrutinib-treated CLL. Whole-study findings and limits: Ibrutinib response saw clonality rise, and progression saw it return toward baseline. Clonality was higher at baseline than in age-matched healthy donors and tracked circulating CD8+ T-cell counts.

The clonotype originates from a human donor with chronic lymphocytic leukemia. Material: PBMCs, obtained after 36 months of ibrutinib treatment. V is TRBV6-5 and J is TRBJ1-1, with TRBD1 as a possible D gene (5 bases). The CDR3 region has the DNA TGTGCCAGCAGTCACGGTTGGGACCGAGACACTGAAGCTTTCTTT. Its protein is CASSHGWDRDTEAFF.